The present T cell receptor beta chain was sequenced within a study of T cells in Graves' hyperthyroidism and ophthalmopathy. The CDR3 contains 14 residues. Trimming took off 0 bases at V and 0 bases at J, with 5 bases between the two ends. The germline gives CDR1 MNHEY, CDR2 SVGAGI. Among the patients, aged 18 to 65, hyperthyroidism was newly diagnosed and had lasted under 2 months. This clonotype was seen a few times. RNA transcripts yielded amplified TCR beta CDR3 regions. When the TCR CDR3 underwent first-round RT-PCR, the HTBI primer set was used. Each CDR3 protein is one row after TCRdb ran MiXCR on the multiplex PCR reads. The sample includes about 420,000 distinct CDR3 sequences, approximately 14% of them seen just once.

The chain links TRBV6-5 to TRBJ1-1, with D unresolved. Sequenced material: blood. The sequence was obtained from a woman between 18 and 29 years old with Graves' hyperthyroidism. The CDR3 reads CASSYSLLNTEAFF. CDR3 DNA sequence: TGTGCCAGCAGTTACTCGCTACTGAACACTGAAGCTTTCTTT.